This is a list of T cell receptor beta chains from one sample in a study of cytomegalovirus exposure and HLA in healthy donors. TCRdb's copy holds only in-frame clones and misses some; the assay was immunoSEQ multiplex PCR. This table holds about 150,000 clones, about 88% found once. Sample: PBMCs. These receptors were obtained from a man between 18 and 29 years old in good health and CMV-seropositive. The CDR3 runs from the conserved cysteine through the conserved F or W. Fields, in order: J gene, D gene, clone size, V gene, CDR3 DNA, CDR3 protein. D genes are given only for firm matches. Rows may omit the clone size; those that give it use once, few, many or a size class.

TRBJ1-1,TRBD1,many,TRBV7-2,TGTGCCAGCAGCGTGGGACAGGGGAACACTGAAGCTTTCTTT,CASSVGQGNTEAFF
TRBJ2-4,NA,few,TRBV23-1,TGCGCCAGCACCCAATTGGGTAAGGGAGGGGGGTGGAAGAGTAGGGCCAAAAACATTCAGTACTTC,CASTQLGKGGGWKSRAKNIQYF
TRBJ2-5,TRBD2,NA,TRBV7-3,TGTGCCAGCAGCCCACGAGCGGGAGCAGAGACCCAGTACTTC,CASSPRAGAETQYF
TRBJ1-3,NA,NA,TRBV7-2,TGTGCCAGCGGAGGGGGGGGTGATGGAAACACCATATATTTT,CASGGGGDGNTIYF
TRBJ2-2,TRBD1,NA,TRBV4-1,TGCGCCAGCAGCCCCAGGACAGGGAGCACCGGGGAGCTGTTTTTT,CASSPRTGSTGELFF
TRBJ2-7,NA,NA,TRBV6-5,TGTGCCAGCAGTTACGGCCGCACAGCCTACGAGCAGTACTTC,CASSYGRTAYEQYF
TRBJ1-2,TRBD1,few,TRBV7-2,TGTGCCAGCAGCTTAGCAGCGGGACAGGGGGGCTATGGCTACACCTTC,CASSLAAGQGGYGYTF
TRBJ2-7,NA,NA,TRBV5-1,TGCGCCAGCAGTATGCGGGAATCCTACGAGCAGTACTTC,CASSMRESYEQYF
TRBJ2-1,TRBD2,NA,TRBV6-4,TGTGCCAGCAGGGGGACTAGCGGGGAAGGGAATGAGCAGTTCTTC,CASRGTSGEGNEQFF
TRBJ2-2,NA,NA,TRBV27,TGTGCCAGCACCCGACTGAACACCGGGGAGCTGTTTTTT,CASTRLNTGELFF
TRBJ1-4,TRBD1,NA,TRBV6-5,TGTGCCAGCAGCCGGGGACAGCCCCTTGAAAAACTGTTTTTT,CASSRGQPLEKLFF
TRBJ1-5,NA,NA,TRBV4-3,TGCGCCAGCAGCCGGGAAACAGGGCGCGCACAGCCCCAGCATTTT,CASSRETGRAQPQHF
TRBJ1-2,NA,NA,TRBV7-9,TGTGCCAGCAGCTTAACAGGTAGAGCCGGGGGGCGCGGAGGCTACACCTTC,CASSLTGRAGGRGGYTF
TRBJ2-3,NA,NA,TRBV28,TGTGCCAGCAGTTCCCCCGGGTGGGGGGCAGATACGCAGTATTTT,CASSSPGWGADTQYF
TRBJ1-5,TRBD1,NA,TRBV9,TGTGCCAGCAGCTCCAACAGGGGGAATGGACAGCCCCAGCATTTT,CASSSNRGNGQPQHF
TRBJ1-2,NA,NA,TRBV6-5,TGTGCCAGCAGTTACGAGGGCGGTCCGGGTGGCTACACCTTC,CASSYEGGPGGYTF
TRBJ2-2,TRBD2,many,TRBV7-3,TGTGCCAGCAGCCGAAGGGGAGGGAAAACCGGGGAGCTGTTTTTT,CASSRRGGKTGELFF
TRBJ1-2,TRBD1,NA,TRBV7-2,TGTGCCAGCAGGCGACAGGGGGCCAACTATGGCTACACCTTC,CASRRQGANYGYTF
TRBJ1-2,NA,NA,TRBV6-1,TGTGCCAGCAGGGCGACAGGCGCTGGGGGCTACACCTTC,CASRATGAGGYTF
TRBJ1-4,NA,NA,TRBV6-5,TGTGCCAGCAGCCCCCGACAGGCGAATGAAAAACTGTTTTTT,CASSPRQANEKLFF
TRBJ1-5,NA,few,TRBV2,TGTGCCAGCCAGTCTACGGGGAATCAGCCCCAGCATTTT,CASQSTGNQPQHF
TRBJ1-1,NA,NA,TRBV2,TGTGCCAGCAGTGAGACACGGTTGAACACTGAAGCTTTCTTT,CASSETRLNTEAFF
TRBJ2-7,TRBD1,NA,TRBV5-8,TGTGCCAGCAGCCCGACCGGGACAGGTTTTTACGAGCAGTACTTC,CASSPTGTGFYEQYF
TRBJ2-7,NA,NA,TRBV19,TGTGCCAGTAGTATAGCTGAGGGGGGGACTTACGAGCAGTACTTC,CASSIAEGGTYEQYF
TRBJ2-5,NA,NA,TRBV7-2,TGTGCCAGCAGCTTAGTAGGGGTGGGGGAGACCCAGTACTTC,CASSLVGVGETQYF
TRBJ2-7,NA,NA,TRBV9,TGTGCCAGCAGCGTAACTCCCGCCCGGGACTACGAGCAGTACTTC,CASSVTPARDYEQYF
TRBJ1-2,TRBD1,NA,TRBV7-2,TGTGCCAGCAGCTTTTACAGGGGGCGCGATCAGGGCTACACCTTC,CASSFYRGRDQGYTF
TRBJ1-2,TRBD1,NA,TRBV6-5,TGTGCCAGCAGGGACAGGGGCTACTATGGCTACACCTTC,CASRDRGYYGYTF